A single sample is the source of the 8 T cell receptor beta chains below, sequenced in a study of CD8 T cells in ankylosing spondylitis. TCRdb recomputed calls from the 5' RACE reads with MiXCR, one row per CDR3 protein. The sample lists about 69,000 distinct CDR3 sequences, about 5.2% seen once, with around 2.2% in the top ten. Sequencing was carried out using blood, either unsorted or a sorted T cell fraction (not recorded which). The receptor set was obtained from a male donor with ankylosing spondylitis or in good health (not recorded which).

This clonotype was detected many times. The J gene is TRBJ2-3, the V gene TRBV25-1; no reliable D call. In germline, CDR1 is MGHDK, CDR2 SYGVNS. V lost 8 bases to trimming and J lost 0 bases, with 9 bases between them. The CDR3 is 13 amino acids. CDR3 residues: CASGPTSTDTQYF. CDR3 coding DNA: TGTGCCAGCGGTCCCACCAGCACAGATACGCAGTATTTT.

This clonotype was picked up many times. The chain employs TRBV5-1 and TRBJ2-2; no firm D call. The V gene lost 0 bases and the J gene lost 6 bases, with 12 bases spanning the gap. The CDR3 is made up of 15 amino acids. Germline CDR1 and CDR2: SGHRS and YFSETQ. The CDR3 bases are TGCGCCAGCAGCTTGGCCCTTTTCGTGCCCGGGGAGCTGTTTTTT. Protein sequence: CASSLALFVPGELFF.

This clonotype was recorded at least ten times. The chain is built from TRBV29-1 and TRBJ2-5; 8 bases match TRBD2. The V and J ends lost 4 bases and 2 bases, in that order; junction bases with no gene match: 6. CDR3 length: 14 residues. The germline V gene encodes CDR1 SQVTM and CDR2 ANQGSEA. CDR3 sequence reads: CSVVVAGLQETQYF. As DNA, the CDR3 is TGCAGCGTTGTGGTAGCGGGGCTTCAAGAGACCCAGTACTTC.

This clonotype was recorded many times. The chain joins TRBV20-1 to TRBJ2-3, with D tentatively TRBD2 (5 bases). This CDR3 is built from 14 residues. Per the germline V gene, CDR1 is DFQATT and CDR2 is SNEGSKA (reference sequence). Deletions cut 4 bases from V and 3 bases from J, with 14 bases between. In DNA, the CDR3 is TGCAGTGCTACCGGACTTTCGAAGACAGATACGCAGTATTTT. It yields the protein CSATGLSKTDTQYF.

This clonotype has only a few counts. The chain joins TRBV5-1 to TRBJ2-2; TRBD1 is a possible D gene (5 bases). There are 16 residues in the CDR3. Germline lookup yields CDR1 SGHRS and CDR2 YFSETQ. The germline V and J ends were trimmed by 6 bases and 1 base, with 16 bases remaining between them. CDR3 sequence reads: CASTHGSGKNTGELFF. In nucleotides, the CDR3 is TGCGCCAGCACCCACGGGTCAGGGAAGAACACCGGGGAGCTGTTTTTT.

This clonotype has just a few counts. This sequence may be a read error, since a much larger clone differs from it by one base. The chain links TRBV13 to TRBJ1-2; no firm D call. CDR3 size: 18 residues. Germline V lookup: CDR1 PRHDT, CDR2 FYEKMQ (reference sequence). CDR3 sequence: CARSIALDWTDDSYGYTF. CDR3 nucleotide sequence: TGTGCCCGCAGCATTGCGCTCGACTGGACGGACGATTCCTATGGCTACACCTTC.

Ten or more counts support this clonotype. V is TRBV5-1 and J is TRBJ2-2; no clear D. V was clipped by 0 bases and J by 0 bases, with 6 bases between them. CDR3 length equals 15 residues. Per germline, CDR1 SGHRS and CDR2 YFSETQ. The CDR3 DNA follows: TGCGCCAGCAGCTTGGGGCCGGCGAACACCGGGGAGCTGTTTTTT. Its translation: CASSLGPANTGELFF.

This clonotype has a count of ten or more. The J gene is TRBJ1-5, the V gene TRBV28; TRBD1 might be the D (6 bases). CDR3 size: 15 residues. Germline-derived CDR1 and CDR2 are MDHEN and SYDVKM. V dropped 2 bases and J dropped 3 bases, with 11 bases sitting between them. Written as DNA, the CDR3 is TGTGCCAGCAGTTTAAGTGGGACACCCAATCAGCCCCAGCATTTT. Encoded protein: CASSLSGTPNQPQHF.